The 5 T cell receptor beta chains reported below all come from one sample, sequenced in a study of blood T cell repertoires in COVID-19. Here immunoSEQ multiplex PCR was the method, and the copy in TCRdb shows in-frame clones only, minus some. The table includes roughly 270,000 clones, around 80% detected once. Input material: PBMCs or T cells enriched from blood (not recorded which). Receptors originate from a man aged 40-49 years who had been exposed to COVID-19.

The J gene is TRBJ1-6, the V gene TRBV18, with 9 bases identical to TRBD1. Germline V gene sequence: CDR1 KGHSH, CDR2 LQKENI. Trimming took 5 bases from V and 9 from J; bases not matched to a gene: 14. The length of the CDR3 is 17 residues. The DNA for the CDR3 is TGTGCCAGCTCAGCCCTTGGGACAGGGTTCCTGGTTTCACCCCTCCACTTT. Translated: CASSALGTGFLVSPLHF.

This chain joins TRBV5-6 and TRBJ2-7; 8 nucleotides line up with TRBD2. Germline CDR1 reads SGHDT; CDR2 reads YYEEEE. After removal of 0 bases from V and 2 bases from J, the junction contained 7 bases not matched to a gene. This CDR3 is 16 amino acids long. For the CDR3, the DNA is TGTGCCAGCAGCTTGGCCTCTAGCGGGCCCACCTACGAGCAGTACTTC. It is translated as CASSLASSGPTYEQYF.

The chain combines TRBV18 with TRBJ2-3; TRBD1 aligns across 7 bases. This CDR3 has 15 amino acids. J was trimmed by 0 bases and V by 5 bases; bases with no gene match: 5. Germline values: CDR1 KGHSH, CDR2 LQKENI. The CDR3 DNA reads TGTGCCAGCTCAGCGGACAGGACTAGCACAGATACGCAGTATTTT. Protein product: CASSADRTSTDTQYF.

J is TRBJ2-1 and V is TRBV18; TRBD2 aligns across 9 bases. The CDR3 loop spans 17 amino acids. Germline V CDR1 and CDR2: KGHSH, LQKENI. J was trimmed by 0 bases and V by 5 bases; bases with no gene match: 8. CDR3 amino acids: CASSALAGAGSYNEQFF. As DNA, the CDR3 is TGTGCCAGCTCAGCCTTAGCGGGAGCAGGCTCCTACAATGAGCAGTTCTTC.

The CDR3 DNA is TGTGCCAGCAGTGGGGGCAGTACCCATAGCAATCAGCCCCAGCATTTT. Its protein product is CASSGGSTHSNQPQHF. The chain links TRBV6-6 to TRBJ1-5; D is possibly TRBD1 (6 bases). The germline V gene encodes CDR1 MNHNY and CDR2 SVGAGI (reference sequence). The CDR3 covers 16 residues. The V and J ends lost 5 bases and 0 bases respectively, with 14 bases between them.